These 27 T cell receptor beta chains were all obtained from the same sample, sequenced in a study of blood T cells in healthy people across ages. Through a sample-barcoded 5' primer and a J-beta primer mix, a second PCR was run for roughly 6 to 12 cycles. A single record per CDR3 protein comes from TCRdb applying MiXCR to the 5' RACE reads. The table includes around 850,000 distinct CDR3 sequences, about 34% detected once. Sequenced material: blood. The source of these receptors is a man between 18 and 35 years old in good health.

This sequence joins TRBV5-5 and TRBJ1-4, with 8 bases matching TRBD1. CDR1 and CDR2 (germline): SGHKS, YYEKEE (reference sequence). V lost 3 bases and J lost 7; bases outside the gene matches: 8. This CDR3 has 15 residues. In DNA, the CDR3 is TGTGCCAGCAGCTCAGTGACAGGGGACGGTGAAAAACTGTTTTTT. Its translation is CASSSVTGDGEKLFF.

The chain uses TRBV25-1 and TRBJ1-1; D is perhaps TRBD1 (5 bases). The germline V gene encodes CDR1 MGHDK and CDR2 SYGVNS. V was cut by 8 bases and J by 0 bases, with 16 bases left in between. The CDR3 consists of 15 residues. CDR3 amino acids: CASRPDSSLNTEAFF. The CDR3 nucleotides are TGTGCCAGCCGCCCAGACAGTAGCTTGAACACTGAAGCTTTCTTT.

Points on this clonotype: A much larger clone differs by one base, so this may be a read error. The rearrangement uses TRBV4-2 and TRBJ2-5; TRBD2 might be the D (6 bases). The V end was cut by 1 base, the J end by 11 bases, with 23 bases between. The germline V gene encodes CDR1 LGHNA and CDR2 YNFKEQ. The CDR3 is made up of 16 amino acids. The CDR3 protein is CASSQVRERRADEQYF. The CDR3 nucleotides are TGTGCCAGCAGCCAAGTGAGGGAACGGAGGGCCGATGAGCAGTACTTC.

This chain joins TRBV5-1 and TRBJ2-6; D uncertain. Germline CDR1 and CDR2: SGHRS and YFSETQ. The V end was cut by 4 bases, the J end by 0 bases, with 5 bases between. The CDR3 loop spans 14 amino acids. CDR3 nucleotide sequence: TGCGCCAGCAGCGATCGCTCTGGGGCCAACGTCCTGACTTTC. Translation gives CASSDRSGANVLTF.

The chain is built from TRBV5-1 and TRBJ2-5; D uncertain. V lost 3 bases, J lost 13 bases, and 16 bases lay in between. The CDR3 consists of 12 residues. Germline V gives CDR1 SGHRS, CDR2 YFSETQ. The CDR3 region is CASSYGDSSGYF. The DNA of the CDR3 is TGCGCCAGCAGCTACGGAGACTCCTCGGGGTACTTC.

For this clonotype: The junction departs from the called germline gene at one end, perhaps through a read error. V is TRBV20-1 and J is TRBJ1-6; 7 bases align to TRBD1. The germline V gene has CDR1 DFQATT and CDR2 SNEGSKA (reference sequence). The CDR3 runs to 17 residues. The DNA for the CDR3 is TGTAGTGCTAGATCAGATCCGGGACAGCAAGATAATTCACCCCTCCACTTT. This gives the protein CSARSDPGQQDNSPLHF.

This clonotype has more than one count but fewer than ten. This chain links TRBV21-1 with TRBJ2-5; whether TRBD1, the table's D call, matches the DNA was not checked. TRBV21-1 is deemed a pseudogene. The CDR3 spans 13 residues. The CDR3 reads CAGKDRGLETQYF. CDR3 bases: TGTGCCGGCAAAGACAGGGGGCTCGAGACCCAGTACTTC.

For the CDR3, the DNA is TGTGCCAGCAGCCCCCGCGAGCAAGAGACCCAGTTCTTC. Translated, it gives CASSPREQETQFF. The chain couples TRBV12-3 or TRBV12-4 to TRBJ2-1; no clear D gene. Deletions cut 6 bases from V and 13 bases from J, with 19 bases between. CDR3 length equals 13 residues.

The rearrangement joins TRBV28 to TRBJ2-5; possibly TRBD1 for D (6 bases). Matching the DNA end better, TRBJ2-7 makes the J call doubtful. CDR1 and CDR2 (germline): MDHEN, SYDVKM. This CDR3 is 17 amino acids long. Written as DNA, the CDR3 is TGTGCCAGCAGTCCCCCCCCACCGGGACATTTATACTACGAGCAGTACTTC. Its protein product is CASSPPPPGHLYYEQYF.

With respect to this clonotype: With a far larger clone one base away, a read error is the likely cause. J is TRBJ2-3 and V is TRBV12-3 or TRBV12-4; unclear D gene. This CDR3 has 10 amino acids. V dropped 6 bases and J dropped 6 bases, with 4 bases sitting between them. CDR3 coding DNA: TGTGCCAGCAGATTGGATACGCAGTATTTT. Residues: CASRLDTQYF.

This clonotype has more than one count but fewer than ten. V gene TRBV2 combines with J gene TRBJ2-3; D unresolved. Germline values: CDR1 SNHLY, CDR2 FYNNEI. V was cut by 1 base and J by 6 bases, with 8 bases left in between. This CDR3 is 13 amino acids long. Here the CDR3 reads CASSEGVRDTQYF. The CDR3 coding sequence is TGTGCCAGCAGTGAAGGTGTCCGGGATACGCAGTATTTT.

This clonotype was recorded a few times. The CDR3 DNA reads as TGCAGCGCTGTGGGGGACCGAGGGGAGCTGTTTTTT. It specifies CSAVGDRGELFF. The chain couples TRBV29-1 to TRBJ2-2; the D gene could be TRBD1 or TRBD2 (5 bases each). Germline V lookup: CDR1 SQVTM, CDR2 ANQGSEA. Trimming took 7 bases from V and 8 from J, leaving 14 bases between them. The CDR3 runs to 12 residues.

J is TRBJ2-3 and V is TRBV4-3, with 10 bases fitting TRBD2. V dropped 4 bases and J dropped 5; count of bases not matched to a gene: 12. The CDR3 runs to 17 residues. CDR1 LGHNA and CDR2 YSLEER come from the germline V gene. The CDR3 protein is CASSRDETSGWKDTQYF. The CDR3 DNA sequence: TGCGCCAGCAGCCGAGACGAGACTAGCGGGTGGAAAGATACGCAGTATTTT.

This clonotype was counted between two and nine times. The CDR3 spells CASLRRVNTEAFF. The CDR3 DNA reads as TGTGCCTCCCTCAGGCGAGTGAACACTGAAGCTTTCTTT. The rearrangement joins TRBV10-3 to TRBJ1-1; the D is unclear. Trimming removed 11 bases at V and 0 bases at J, with 13 bases between. Germline CDR1 is ENHRY and CDR2 is SYGVKD. The CDR3 has 13 amino acids.

This clonotype was recorded a few times. The chain employs TRBV28 and TRBJ2-5; 10 bases map to TRBD2. Germline CDR1 is MDHEN and CDR2 is SYDVKM. The length of the CDR3 is 21 residues. The J segment lost 11 bases and the V segment lost 6 bases, leaving 33 bases of the junction unmatched. The CDR3 is CASSRGLRVSFSGGAYNEQYF. The CDR3, as DNA: TGTGCCAGCAGCCGAGGGTTGAGGGTTTCATTCAGCGGGGGGGCCTACAATGAGCAGTACTTC. Full variable domain (outside the CDR3, taken from reference TRBV28 and TRBJ2-5): DVKVTQSSRYLVKRTGEKVFLECVQDMDHENMFWYRQDPGLGLRLIYFSYDVKMKEKGDIPEGYSVSREKKERFSLILESASTNQTSMYLCASSRGLRVSFSGGAYNEQYFGPGTRLLVL.

This clonotype was counted between two and nine times. The chain employs TRBV28 and TRBJ1-4, with D unclear. The CDR3 spans 12 residues. V was clipped by 8 bases and J by 4 bases, with 8 bases between them. Germline values: CDR1 MDHEN, CDR2 SYDVKM. The CDR3 here is CASSSNNEKLFF. In nucleotides, the CDR3 is TGTGCCAGCTCAAGTAATAATGAAAAACTGTTTTTT.

The CDR3 protein is CASSLATHEQYF. CDR3 nucleotide sequence: TGTGCCAGCAGCTTAGCAACCCACGAGCAGTACTTC. The genes are TRBV7-2 and TRBJ2-7, with D uncertain. V was pared by 0 bases and J by 5 bases, with 5 bases between. Germline V gives CDR1 SGHTA, CDR2 FQGNSA. This CDR3 spans 12 amino acids.

This chain links TRBV3-1 with TRBJ2-7; TRBD1 is a possible D gene (6 bases). The DNA end is a closer match to TRBJ2-5, so the J assignment may be wrong. From germline, CDR1 is LGHDT and CDR2 YNNKEL (reference sequence). The CDR3 extends over 15 amino acids. The CDR3, as DNA: TGTGCCAGCAGCCAAGAATGGGGGCTCGGAGAGACCCAGTACTTC. Its protein is CASSQEWGLGETQYF.

In the case of this clonotype: An end of the junction differs from the germline gene, which may be a read error. For the CDR3, the DNA is TGTGGCAGCAGTGTTACCGCGAACACTGAAGCTTTCTTT. Protein product: CGSSVTANTEAFF. This chain links TRBV12-3 or TRBV12-4 with TRBJ1-1; D not resolved. The CDR3 totals 13 residues.

This clonotype was detected many times. The rearrangement links TRBV4-3 to TRBJ2-3; TRBD2 aligns across 8 bases. V gave up 0 bases and J gave up 3 bases; unmatched junction bases: 5. The CDR3 has 16 residues. Germline lookup yields CDR1 LGHNA and CDR2 YSLEER. CDR3 DNA: TGCGCCAGCAGCCAAGATCTCGCTAGCGGGACAGATACGCAGTATTTT. It yields the protein CASSQDLASGTDTQYF.

The rearrangement joins TRBV6-6 to TRBJ2-5, with 7 positions matching TRBD2. The J segment lost 2 bases and the V segment lost 7 bases, leaving 7 bases of the junction unmatched. From germline, CDR1 is MNHNY and CDR2 SVGAGI (reference sequence). The CDR3 is made up of 14 amino acids. DNA for the CDR3: TGTGCCAGCACGCCACTAGCGAAACAAGAGACCCAGTACTTC. It translates to CASTPLAKQETQYF.

V usage is TRBV30 and J usage is TRBJ2-1, with 15 bases matching TRBD2. The closer fit of TRBJ2-7 to the DNA end suggests the J call may be wrong. The CDR3 length is 17 residues. In germline, CDR1 is GTSNPN, CDR2 SVGIG (reference sequence). This chain's CDR3 is CAYHGLAGGPGYNEQYF. CDR3 DNA: TGTGCCTACCACGGACTAGCGGGGGGGCCTGGGTACAATGAGCAGTACTTC.

The chain has TRBV5-1 and TRBJ2-7, with D perhaps TRBD2 (6 bases). Germline V gives CDR1 SGHRS, CDR2 YFSETQ. The V end was cut by 0 bases, the J end by 7 bases, with 20 bases between. The length of the CDR3 is 16 residues. The CDR3 DNA sequence: TGCGCCAGCAGCTTGGATGACCCTAGCGCGCCAAATGAGCAGTACTTC. Protein: CASSLDDPSAPNEQYF.

J is TRBJ1-5 and V is TRBV6-2 or TRBV6-3; weak D call: TRBD1 (5 bases). Germline-derived CDR1 and CDR2 are MNHEY and SVGEGT. The CDR3 contains 14 residues. Trimming left V 9 bases short and J 3 bases short, with 15 bases between. This CDR3 reads CASSATAYNQPQHF. In DNA form, the CDR3 reads TGTGCCAGTTCGGCGACAGCCTACAATCAGCCCCAGCATTTT.

The chain recombines TRBV27 with TRBJ2-1; D not certain. The germline V and J ends were trimmed by 0 bases and 3 bases, with 9 bases remaining between them. From germline, CDR1 is MNHEY and CDR2 SMNVEV (reference sequence). The CDR3 is 15 residues long. In nucleotides, the CDR3 is TGTGCCAGCAGTTTATCAGGGTACCACTACAATGAGCAGTTCTTC. Protein sequence: CASSLSGYHYNEQFF.

V gene TRBV12-3 or TRBV12-4 combines with J gene TRBJ1-1, with 8 nucleotides matching TRBD1. The CDR3 is 13 residues long. The V and J ends lost 10 bases and 1 base, in that order; junction bases with no gene match: 5. CDR3 sequence reads: CAIPGQENTEAFF. The CDR3 bases are TGTGCCATTCCGGGACAGGAGAACACTGAAGCTTTCTTT.

The rearrangement joins TRBV11-3 to TRBJ2-1, with D unclear. Trimming took 1 base from V and 4 from J, leaving 8 bases between them. This CDR3 is 14 amino acids long. The germline V gene encodes CDR1 SGHNT and CDR2 YENEEA. The CDR3 protein is CASSLVSRYNEQFF. The CDR3 DNA follows: TGTGCCAGCAGCTTAGTGTCGAGATACAATGAGCAGTTCTTC.